These 11 T cell receptor beta chains were sequenced from one sample in a study. TCRdb passed the RT-PCR reads through MiXCR, listing each CDR3 protein once. Found here are about 680,000 distinct CDR3 sequences, 13% to 15% of them singletons; the top ten hold 3.6%. The sequenced sample was memory CD4+ T cells from blood. The source is a female donor in good health, serving as a healthy control.

This clonotype was counted at least ten times. The V gene is TRBV5-1, the J gene TRBJ2-5, with no clear D. The CDR3 consists of 13 residues. CDR1 is SGHRS and CDR2 is YFSETQ in the germline V gene. V was shortened by 0 bases and J by 3 bases, with 6 bases between the two germline ends. CDR3 amino acids: CASSLDWEETQYF. The CDR3 DNA reads as TGCGCCAGCAGCTTGGACTGGGAAGAGACCCAGTACTTC.

This clonotype was seen many times. CDR3 in amino acids: CASSDSSRGTEAFF. CDR3 DNA: TGTGCCAGCAGTGACTCGAGCCGAGGCACTGAAGCTTTCTTT. The chain has TRBV6-4 and TRBJ1-1; D ambiguous. The CDR3 sequence is 14 residues long. The germline CDR1 and CDR2 sequences are MRHNA and SNTAGT. V was shortened by 0 bases and J by 4 bases, with 9 bases between the two germline ends.

This clonotype turned up a few times. The rearrangement links TRBV9 to TRBJ2-2; D perhaps matches TRBD1 (6 bases). CDR1 is SGDLS, CDR2 YYNGEE, per germline. The V end lost 1 base, the J end lost 3 bases, and 10 bases lay between the germline ends. This CDR3 is 15 amino acids long. In nucleotides, the CDR3 is TGTGCCAGCAGCGTAATCTCAGGGGACACCGGGGAGCTGTTTTTT. It translates to CASSVISGDTGELFF.

This clonotype was seen ten or more times. At one boundary the junction diverges from the germline segment, which might be a read error. The chain is built from TRBV5-1 and TRBJ2-3; the D gene is possibly TRBD2 (5 bases). Per the germline V gene, CDR1 is SGHRS and CDR2 is YFSETQ. The CDR3 consists of 12 residues. CDR3 protein: CASSLEADTQYF. CDR3 bases: TGTGCCAGCAGCTTGGAGGCAGATACGCAGTATTTT.

The chain employs TRBV12-3 or TRBV12-4 and TRBJ1-1; D may be TRBD1 (6 bases). CDR3 size: 14 residues. Trimming cost V 6 bases and J 1 base, with 12 bases left between them. Here the CDR3 DNA reads TGTGCCAGCAGCCTGGACAGTACGAACACTGAAGCTTTCTTT. Translated: CASSLDSTNTEAFF.

The chain uses TRBV20-1 and TRBJ2-5; no reliable D call. This CDR3 comprises 13 residues. CDR1 is DFQATT and CDR2 is SNEGSKA in the germline V gene (reference sequence). Trimming took 6 bases from V and 5 from J, leaving 16 bases between them. Here the CDR3 reads CSAALQGKETQYF. The DNA of the CDR3 is TGCAGTGCCGCTCTGCAAGGCAAGGAGACCCAGTACTTC.

This clonotype was seen only a few times. The chain carries TRBV9 and TRBJ2-2; D possibly corresponds to TRBD1 (6 bases). Germline V gives CDR1 SGDLS, CDR2 YYNGEE. Trimming stripped 0 bases from V and 0 bases from J, with 6 bases between. This CDR3 region has 15 residues. In DNA form, the CDR3 reads TGTGCCAGCAGCGTAGCAGGGGCGAACACCGGGGAGCTGTTTTTT. Translated: CASSVAGANTGELFF. The full variable domain, rest sourced from reference TRBV9 and TRBJ2-2, is DSGVTQTPKHLITATGQRVTLRCSPRSGDLSVYWYQQSLDQGLQFLIQYYNGEERAKGNILERFSAQQFPDLHSELNLSSLELGDSALYFCASSVAGANTGELFFGEGSRLTVL.

This clonotype has at least ten counts. The chain has TRBV6-6 and TRBJ2-7, with TRBD1 identical over 8 bases. The CDR3 is made up of 12 amino acids. V shed 10 bases, J shed 5 bases, and the junction held 7 bases outside the gene matches. CDR1 is MNHNY and CDR2 is SVGAGI in the germline V gene (reference sequence). CDR3 sequence: CANWTGSDEQYF. The CDR3 bases are TGTGCCAACTGGACAGGGAGCGACGAGCAGTACTTC.

Here the CDR3 DNA reads TGTGCCAGCAGTGGGAAGACTAGCAGCACAGATACGCAGTATTTT. Translated, it gives CASSGKTSSTDTQYF. V is TRBV6-1 and J is TRBJ2-3, with 7 bases fitting TRBD2. This CDR3 contains 15 residues. Germline V gene sequence: CDR1 MNHNS, CDR2 SASEGT. Germline trimming cut 4 bases from V and 0 bases from J; bases unmatched to any gene: 4.

In this sample, this clonotype turned up a few times. J is TRBJ1-5 and V is TRBV29-1; 9 bases match TRBD1. Trimming cost V 6 bases and J 6 bases; bases outside gene matches: 6. This CDR3 is 13 amino acids long. Germline V gives CDR1 SQVTM, CDR2 ANQGSEA. The CDR3 DNA reads TGCAGCGTCGACAGGGGGTCCGGTCAGCCCCAGCATTTT. Translated: CSVDRGSGQPQHF.

In this sample, this clonotype turned up a few times. The chain combines TRBV3-1 with TRBJ2-3; tentative D call: TRBD1 (6 bases). Trimming removed 2 bases at V and 6 bases at J, with 9 bases between. The CDR3 is made up of 13 amino acids. The germline V gene encodes CDR1 LGHDT and CDR2 YNNKEL (reference sequence). The CDR3 bases are TGTGCCAGCAGCCAAAACCAGGGGGATACGCAGTATTTT. Amino acids: CASSQNQGDTQYF.